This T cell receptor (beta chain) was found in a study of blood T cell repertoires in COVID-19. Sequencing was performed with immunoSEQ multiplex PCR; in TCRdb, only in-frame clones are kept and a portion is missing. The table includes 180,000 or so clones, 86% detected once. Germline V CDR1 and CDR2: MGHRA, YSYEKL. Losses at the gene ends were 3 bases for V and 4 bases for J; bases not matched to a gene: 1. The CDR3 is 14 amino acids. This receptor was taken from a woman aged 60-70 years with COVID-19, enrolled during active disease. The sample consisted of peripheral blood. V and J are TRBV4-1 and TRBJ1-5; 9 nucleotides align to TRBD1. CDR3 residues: CASSQTGGNQPQHF. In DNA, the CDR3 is TGCGCCAGCAGCCAGACAGGGGGAAATCAGCCCCAGCATTTT.